The following is a T cell receptor (beta chain) sequence with its context. The target antigen is unknown. Germline CDR1 and CDR2: MNHNS and SASEGT. The CDR3 runs to 12 residues. The ends were cut back, 6 bases at V and 5 bases at J, with 11 bases in the middle. This entry is derived from a study of OX40 agonist ivuxolimab in advanced cancers. At the level of the study: Ivuxolimab, an agonist antibody against OX40 (CD134), was given to patients. Males comprised around 78% of the group, whose mean age was about 60 years (range about 20 to 85). Patients enrolled in dose escalation were diagnosed with hepatocellular carcinoma, melanoma, renal cell or head and neck cancer. Study-level findings and limits: CD8+ T cells were the subset that, on average, had more expanded clones than CD4+.

TCRdb keeps only in-frame clones here, not all; method: immunoSEQ multiplex PCR. The table includes 30,000 to 40,000 clones, roughly nine tenths detected once. This clonotype originated in an adult with an advanced solid tumor such as melanoma, head and neck, liver or kidney cancer. J is TRBJ2-7 and V is TRBV6-1; tentatively, D is TRBD1 (5 bases). This sample comprised CD4+ or CD8+ T cells sorted from blood, obtained in a trial of the OX40 agonist ivuxolimab. In nucleotides, the CDR3 is TGTGCCAGCAGATTACAGGATAACGAGCAGTACTTC. This encodes CASRLQDNEQYF.